The clone carrying this TCR beta chain was seen a single time. This specimen comes from a study of blood T cell repertoires in COVID-19. Looking at the study overall: Acute-phase and convalescent COVID-19 samples originated in the United States, Italy and Spain. T cells, B-cell-depleted T cells, or PBMCs provided the cDNA or gDNA that served as material.

The CDR3 covers 14 residues. CDR1 and CDR2 from the germline V gene are SNHLY and FYNNEI. The trim removed 5 bases at V and 4 bases at J, leaving 6 bases unmatched. In the original analysis: Scientists estimated how many nucleated cells there were by amplifying reference gene primers. The assay was immunoSEQ multiplex PCR, and TCRdb's table has in-frame clones only and misses some. V and J calls and clone size are as listed in that table; D and trimming were resolved from the DNA. This table has under 200,000 clones, 70% to 90% appearing once. The clonotype comes from a man aged 40-49 years with active or convalescent COVID-19. The J gene is TRBJ1-1, the V gene TRBV2; 8 bases map to TRBD1. Input material: peripheral blood. In DNA, the CDR3 is TGTGCCAGCAGTACTCCGGGACAGGCCACTGAAGCTTTCTTT. It translates to CASSTPGQATEAFF. Together with reference TRBV2 and TRBJ1-1, the CDR3 gives the full variable domain: EPEVTQTPSHQVTQMGQEVILRCVPISNHLYFYWYRQILGQKVEFLVSFYNNEISEKSEIFDDQFSVERPDGSNFTLKIRSTKLEDSAMYFCASSTPGQATEAFFGQGTRLTVV.